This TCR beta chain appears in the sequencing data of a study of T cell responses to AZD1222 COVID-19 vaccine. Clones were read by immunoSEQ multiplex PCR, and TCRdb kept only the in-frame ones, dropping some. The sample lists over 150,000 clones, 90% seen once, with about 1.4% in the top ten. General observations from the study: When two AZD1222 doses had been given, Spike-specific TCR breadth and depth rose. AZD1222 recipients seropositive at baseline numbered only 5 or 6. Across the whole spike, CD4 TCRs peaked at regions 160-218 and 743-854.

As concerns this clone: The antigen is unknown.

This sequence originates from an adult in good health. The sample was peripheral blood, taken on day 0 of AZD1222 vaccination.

The CDR3 nucleotides read TGTGCCAGCAGGCAGGCGGGCGTCAAGACCGGGGAGCTGTTTTTT. It translates to CASRQAGVKTGELFF. The rearrangement uses TRBV2 and TRBJ2-2, with D tentatively TRBD2 (5 bases). CDR3 length: 15 amino acids. Germline CDR1 and CDR2: SNHLY and FYNNEI. The V end was cut by 6 bases, the J end by 5 bases, with 16 bases between. The full variable domain, completed using reference TRBV2 and TRBJ2-2, is EPEVTQTPSHQVTQMGQEVILRCVPISNHLYFYWYRQILGQKVEFLVSFYNNEISEKSEIFDDQFSVERPDGSNFTLKIRSTKLEDSAMYFCASRQAGVKTGELFFGEGSRLTVL.